This entry features one T cell receptor beta chain sequence. These data are taken from a study of blood T cell repertoires in COVID-19. Study details: Whether acute or convalescent, the COVID-19 samples came from the United States, Italy and Spain. PBMCs, B-cell-depleted T cells, or T cells were the source of the cDNA or gDNA that made up the material.

J gave up 2 bases and V 6 bases, and 9 bases lay outside the gene matches. The germline V gene has CDR1 SGHRS and CDR2 YFSETQ. CDR3 length equals 15 residues. Authors' methods: From reference gene primer amplification, estimates of nucleated cell counts were derived. The assay was immunoSEQ multiplex PCR, and TCRdb's table has in-frame clones only and misses some. The V and J calls and clone size are taken from that table; D and trimming were inferred from the DNA. This table holds roughly 140,000 clones, about 86% found once. The receptor was derived from a human donor in a cohort sampled during active COVID-19. V gene TRBV5-1 combines with J gene TRBJ2-7; 9 bases line up with TRBD1. The sequenced sample was peripheral blood. This CDR3 is CASTAIGTGTYEQYF. CDR3 sequence (DNA): TGCGCCAGCACCGCAATCGGGACAGGGACCTACGAGCAGTACTTC.